Described below is a single T cell receptor (beta chain) sequence and its context. The antigen remains undetermined. The CDR3 totals 13 residues. Germline V gene lookup returns CDR1 SGHRS and CDR2 YFSETQ. The ends were cut back, 0 bases at V and 3 bases at J, with 6 bases in the middle. Single viable CD3+CD4+CD8-CD45RO+ cells were sorted as the memory CD4+ T cells. Total CD4+ T cells were enriched by CD4 positive selection. TCRdb's copy holds only in-frame clones and misses some; the assay was immunoSEQ multiplex PCR. The data show about 56,000 clones, over 70% seen once. This sample is drawn from a study of memory CD4+ T cells and cytomegalovirus serostatus. Study-wide points: CD4+ memory repertoires contained about two fifths of the roughly 160 reported CMV TCRbeta sequences.

The receptor comes from an adult in good health and CMV-seropositive. The chain uses TRBV5-1 and TRBJ2-5; D not certain. The specimen sequenced was memory CD4+ T cells from blood. The CDR3 DNA is TGCGCCAGCAGCTTGGGTGGAAAAGAGACCCAGTACTTC. The encoded protein is CASSLGGKETQYF.